A single sample is the source of the 3 T cell receptor beta chains below, sequenced in a study of blood T cell repertoires in COVID-19. Some clones are missing from TCRdb's copy, which holds only in-frame ones; the method was immunoSEQ multiplex PCR. The sample includes 100,000 to 120,000 clones, approximately 79% seen only once; the top ten take roughly 17%. The source material was peripheral blood. These TCRs come from a woman at least 80 years old with active or convalescent COVID-19.

This clone has more than one count but fewer than ten. The chain employs TRBV6-4 and TRBJ1-5, with 9 positions matching TRBD1. Germline assignment: CDR1 MRHNA and CDR2 SNTAGT. The CDR3 is made up of 17 amino acids. V gave up 8 bases and J gave up 0 bases; unmatched junction bases: 11. CDR3 sequence reads: CASDGQGRDVSNQPQHF. CDR3 nucleotides: TGTGCCAGCGACGGACAGGGGCGAGATGTTAGCAATCAGCCCCAGCATTTT.

The chain uses TRBV7-9 and TRBJ1-1; D uncertain. The CDR3 extends over 13 amino acids. Trimming cost V 2 bases and J 2 bases, with 6 bases left between them. In germline, CDR1 is SEHNR, CDR2 FQNEAQ (reference sequence). The CDR3 DNA reads as TGTGCCAGCAGCTTAACAGTAAACACTGAAGCTTTCTTT. Encoded protein: CASSLTVNTEAFF. The variable domain in full, with the rest retrieved from reference TRBV7-9 and TRBJ1-1, is DTGVSQNPRHKITKRGQNVTFRCDPISEHNRLYWYRQTLGQGPEFLTYFQNEAQLEKSRLLSDRFSAERPKGSFSTLEIQRTEQGDSAMYLCASSLTVNTEAFFGQGTRLTVV.

The chain couples TRBV5-4 to TRBJ2-2; 7 bases are a match to TRBD1. After removal of 5 bases from V and 7 bases from J, the junction contained 11 bases not matched to a gene. The CDR3 sequence is 15 residues long. In germline, CDR1 is SGHNT, CDR2 YYREEE (reference sequence). CDR3 DNA sequence: TGTGCCAGCAGAGGGGGCGGTAGCGCCATCGGGGAGCTGTTTTTT. Its translation: CASRGGGSAIGELFF.